One and the same sample provided the 3 T cell receptor beta chains below, sequenced in a study of cytomegalovirus exposure and HLA in healthy donors. Vbeta (60) and Jbeta (13) primers were used in the PCR. TCRdb's copy holds only in-frame clones and misses some; the assay was immunoSEQ multiplex PCR. This table has some 200,000 clones, 84% appearing once. The sample taken for sequencing was PBMCs. These receptors all stem from a woman between 45 and 60 years old in good health and CMV-seropositive.

This clone occurred once. This chain connects TRBV15 to TRBJ2-7; 8 positions agree with TRBD1. This CDR3 has 15 residues. Looked up from germline, CDR1 is LNHNV and CDR2 is YYDKDF (reference sequence). The J segment lost 7 bases and the V segment lost 3 bases, leaving 11 bases of the junction unmatched. CDR3 DNA sequence: TGTGCCACCAGCAGCCGGGACAGGATGGGTTCGGAGCAGTACTTC. Translation: CATSSRDRMGSEQYF.

J is TRBJ2-7 and V is TRBV13, with 10 bases matching TRBD1. The V gene end was trimmed by 8 bases and the J gene end by 3 bases; junction bases not matched to a gene: 7. The CDR3 sequence is 14 residues long. CDR1 is PRHDT and CDR2 is FYEKMQ in the germline V gene (reference sequence). The CDR3 spells CASAPGQGGYEQYF. As DNA, the CDR3 is TGTGCCAGCGCCCCCGGACAGGGGGGCTACGAGCAGTACTTC.

This chain links TRBV5-1 with TRBJ2-2, with a tentative D call TRBD1 (6 bases). Trimming pared 4 bases from V and 4 bases from J, leaving 20 bases between. This CDR3 is built from 17 residues. The germline V gene has CDR1 SGHRS and CDR2 YFSETQ. The CDR3 nucleotides are TGCGCCAGCAGCGGTGGAGATCTGATGGACAGCACCGGGGAGCTGTTTTTT. This sequence encodes CASSGGDLMDSTGELFF.